This passage covers 9 T cell receptor beta chains from one sample sequenced in a study of shared clonotypes between healthy human individuals. Naive-designated CD8 cells lacked CD45RO, were positively enriched for CCR7, and omitted terminally differentiated effector memory CD45RA+ cells. TCRdb keeps only in-frame clones here, not all; method: immunoSEQ multiplex PCR. The table includes millions of clones, around 96% detected once. The material sequenced was naive CD8+ T cells sorted from blood. These receptors were obtained from a man younger than 30 in good health.

The chain carries TRBV6-5 and TRBJ2-7, with D unclear. V was pared by 8 bases and J by 3 bases, with 5 bases between. The V gene's germline CDR1 is MNHEY and CDR2 SVGAGI. The CDR3 is made up of 10 amino acids. CDR3: CASHNYEQYF. CDR3 sequence (DNA): TGTGCCAGCCATAACTACGAGCAGTACTTC.

As regards this clone: Sequence at one end of the junction differs from germline and may be a read error. The rearrangement uses TRBV15 and TRBJ1-4; TRBD1 matches at 7 bases. The CDR3 covers 15 residues. Germline assignment: CDR1 LNHNV and CDR2 YYDKDF (reference sequence). CDR3 coding DNA: TGTGCCACCAGCGGAGACAGGGCTTTTGGGGAAAAACTGTTTTTT. It codes for CATSGDRAFGEKLFF.

This chain links TRBV7-2 with TRBJ2-7; D uncertain. The V gene lost 1 base and the J gene lost 5 bases, with 12 bases spanning the gap. Per germline, CDR1 SGHTA and CDR2 FQGNSA. The CDR3 runs to 14 residues. The CDR3 spells CASSLGAGFNEQYF. CDR3 in DNA: TGTGCCAGCAGCTTAGGAGCCGGGTTCAACGAGCAGTACTTC.

The chain has TRBV6-5 and TRBJ2-3, with 9 bases identical to TRBD2. The V gene end was trimmed by 5 bases and the J gene end by 4 bases; junction bases not matched to a gene: 7. The CDR3 has 15 amino acids. The germline V gene has CDR1 MNHEY and CDR2 SVGAGI. The CDR3 is CASSISGSPPDTQYF. The CDR3 DNA reads as TGTGCCAGCAGTATTAGCGGGAGTCCCCCAGATACGCAGTATTTT.

V gene TRBV7-8 combines with J gene TRBJ2-7; 11 bases map to TRBD2. The germline gives CDR1 SGHVS, CDR2 FQNEAQ. The ends lost 5 bases at V and 2 bases at J; junction bases unmatched: 11. The CDR3 is 17 residues long. As DNA, the CDR3 is TGTGCCAGCAGCCCTGGCCTTAGCGGGAGGGCGACCTACGAGCAGTACTTC. As protein: CASSPGLSGRATYEQYF. Complete variable domain (other parts from reference TRBV7-8 and TRBJ2-7): GAGVSQSPRYKVAKRGQDVALRCDPISGHVSLFWYQQALGQGPEFLTYFQNEAQLDKSGLPSDRFFAERPEGSVSTLKIQRTQQEDSAVYLCASSPGLSGRATYEQYFGPGTRLTVT.

This clone is a singleton in its sample. J is TRBJ2-2 and V is TRBV5-1; the D is unclear. Germline-derived CDR1 and CDR2 are SGHRS and YFSETQ. The CDR3 is made up of 14 amino acids. The V and J ends lost 4 bases and 8 bases respectively, with 15 bases between them. The CDR3 DNA reads as TGCGCCAGCAGCCCTAGTCTGGAAGCAGGGGAGCTGTTTTTT. This translates into CASSPSLEAGELFF. Complete variable domain (other parts from reference TRBV5-1 and TRBJ2-2): KAGVTQTPRYLIKTRGQQVTLSCSPISGHRSVSWYQQTPGQGLQFLFEYFSETQRNKGNFPGRFSGRQFSNSRSEMNVSTLELGDSALYLCASSPSLEAGELFFGEGSRLTVL.

V usage is TRBV4-1 and J usage is TRBJ2-7; no clear D. The CDR3 contains 13 residues. Trimming removed 4 bases at V and 4 bases at J, with 11 bases between. CDR1 is MGHRA and CDR2 is YSYEKL in the germline V gene. The CDR3 coding sequence is TGCGCCAGCAGCCTAAGACCCCAGTACGAGCAGTACTTC. Translating gives CASSLRPQYEQYF.

The genes are TRBV13 and TRBJ2-1; D is ambiguous. The germline gives CDR1 PRHDT, CDR2 FYEKMQ (reference sequence). The CDR3 is 18 residues long. V gave up 3 bases and J gave up 0 bases, with 18 bases separating them. The CDR3 bases are TGTGCCAGCAGCTTTCAGCTCCAGGTGCCGAGCTCCTACAATGAGCAGTTCTTC. It encodes CASSFQLQVPSSYNEQFF. The full variable domain, with the rest looked up from reference TRBV13 and TRBJ2-1, is AAGVIQSPRHLIKEKRETATLKCYPIPRHDTVYWYQQGPGQDPQFLISFYEKMQSDKGSIPDRFSAQQFSDYHSELNMSSLELGDSALYFCASSFQLQVPSSYNEQFFGPGTRLTVL.

The chain employs TRBV10-2 and TRBJ2-7, with 7 bases identical to TRBD1. Trimming at V came to 3 bases and at J to 0 bases, leaving 5 bases not matched to a gene. The CDR3 covers 15 residues. In germline, CDR1 is WSHSY, CDR2 SAAADI. CDR3 DNA sequence: TGCGCCAGCAGTGATGACAGGGTGGTCTCCTACGAGCAGTACTTC. Translation: CASSDDRVVSYEQYF.